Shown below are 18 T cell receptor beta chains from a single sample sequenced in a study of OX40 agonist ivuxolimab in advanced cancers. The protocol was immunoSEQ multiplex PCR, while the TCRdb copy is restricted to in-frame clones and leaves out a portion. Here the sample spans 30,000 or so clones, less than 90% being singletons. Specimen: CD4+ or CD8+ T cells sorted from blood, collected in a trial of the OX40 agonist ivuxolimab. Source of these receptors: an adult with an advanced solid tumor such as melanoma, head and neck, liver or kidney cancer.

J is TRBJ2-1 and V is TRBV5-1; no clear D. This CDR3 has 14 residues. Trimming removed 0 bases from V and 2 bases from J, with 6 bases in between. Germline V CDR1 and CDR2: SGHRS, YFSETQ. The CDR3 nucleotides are TGCGCCAGCAGCTTGGCGGTGCCCTACAATGAGCAGTTCTTC. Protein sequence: CASSLAVPYNEQFF.

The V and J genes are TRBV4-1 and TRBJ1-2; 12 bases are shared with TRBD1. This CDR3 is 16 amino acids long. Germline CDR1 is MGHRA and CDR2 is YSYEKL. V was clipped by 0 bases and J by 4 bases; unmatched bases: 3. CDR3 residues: CASSQDGTGGFYGYTF. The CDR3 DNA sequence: TGCGCCAGCAGCCAAGATGGGACAGGGGGCTTCTATGGCTACACCTTC.

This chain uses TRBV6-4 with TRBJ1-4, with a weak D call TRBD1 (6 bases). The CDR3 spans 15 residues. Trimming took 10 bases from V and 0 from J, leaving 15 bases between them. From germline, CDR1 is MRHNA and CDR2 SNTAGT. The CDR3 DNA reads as TGTGCCACCACCCCCGGGGGGCCAACTAATGAAAAACTGTTTTTT. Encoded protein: CATTPGGPTNEKLFF.

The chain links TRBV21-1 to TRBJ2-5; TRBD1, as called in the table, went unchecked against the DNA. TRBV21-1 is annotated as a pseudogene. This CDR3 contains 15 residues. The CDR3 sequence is CASSKAYLQGRTQYF. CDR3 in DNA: TGTGCCAGCAGCAAAGCTTACCTACAGGGTCGGACCCAGTACTTC.

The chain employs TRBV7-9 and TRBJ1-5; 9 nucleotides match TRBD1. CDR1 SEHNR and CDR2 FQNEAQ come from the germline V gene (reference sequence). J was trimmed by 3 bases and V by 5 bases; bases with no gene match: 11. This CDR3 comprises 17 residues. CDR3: CASSLERGQGNNQPQHF. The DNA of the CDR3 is TGTGCCAGCAGCCTCGAGAGAGGACAGGGGAACAATCAGCCCCAGCATTTT.

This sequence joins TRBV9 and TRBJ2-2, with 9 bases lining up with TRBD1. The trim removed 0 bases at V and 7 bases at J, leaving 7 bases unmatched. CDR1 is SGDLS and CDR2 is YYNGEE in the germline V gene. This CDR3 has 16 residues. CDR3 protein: CASSVEGTGNGGELFF. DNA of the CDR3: TGTGCCAGCAGCGTAGAGGGGACAGGGAATGGCGGGGAGCTGTTTTTT.

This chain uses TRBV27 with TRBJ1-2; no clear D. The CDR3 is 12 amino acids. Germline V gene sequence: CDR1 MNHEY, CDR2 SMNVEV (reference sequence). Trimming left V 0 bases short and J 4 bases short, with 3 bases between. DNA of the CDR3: TGTGCCAGCAGTTTATCCGGCTATGGCTACACCTTC. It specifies CASSLSGYGYTF.

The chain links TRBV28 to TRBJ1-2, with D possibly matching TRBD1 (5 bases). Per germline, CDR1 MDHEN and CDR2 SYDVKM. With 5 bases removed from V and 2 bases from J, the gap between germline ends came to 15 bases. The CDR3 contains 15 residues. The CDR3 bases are TGTGCCAGCAGTCCACCCCTACAGGCGAACTATGGCTACACCTTC. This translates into CASSPPLQANYGYTF.

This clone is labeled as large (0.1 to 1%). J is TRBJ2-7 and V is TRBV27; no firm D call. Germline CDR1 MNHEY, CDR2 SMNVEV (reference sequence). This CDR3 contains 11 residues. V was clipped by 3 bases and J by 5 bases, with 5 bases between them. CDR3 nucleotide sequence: TGTGCCAGCAGTTTTCGCCACGAGCAGTACTTC. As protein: CASSFRHEQYF.

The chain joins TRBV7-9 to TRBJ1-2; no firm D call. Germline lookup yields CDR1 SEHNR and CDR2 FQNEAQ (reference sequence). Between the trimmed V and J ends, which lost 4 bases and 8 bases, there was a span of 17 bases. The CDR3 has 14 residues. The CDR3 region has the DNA TGTGCCAGCAGCTCTGAGCTGTTGGCGGGAGGCTACACCTTC. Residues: CASSSELLAGGYTF. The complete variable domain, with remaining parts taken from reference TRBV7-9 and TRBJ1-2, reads DTGVSQNPRHKITKRGQNVTFRCDPISEHNRLYWYRQTLGQGPEFLTYFQNEAQLEKSRLLSDRFSAERPKGSFSTLEIQRTEQGDSAMYLCASSSELLAGGYTFGSGTRLTVV.

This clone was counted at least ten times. The CDR3 DNA reads as TGTGCCAGTAACCCAGGGTGGGTTAACTATGGCTACACCTTC. It translates to CASNPGWVNYGYTF. This chain links TRBV19 with TRBJ1-2; perhaps TRBD1 as D (5 bases). Trimming removed 7 bases at V and 1 base at J, with 13 bases between. CDR1 is LNHDA and CDR2 is SQIVND in the germline V gene (reference sequence). The CDR3 is 14 residues long.

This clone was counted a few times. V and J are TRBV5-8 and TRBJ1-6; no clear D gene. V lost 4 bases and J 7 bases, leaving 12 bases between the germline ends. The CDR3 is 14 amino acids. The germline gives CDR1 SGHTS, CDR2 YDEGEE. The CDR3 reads CASSPEDFNSPLHF. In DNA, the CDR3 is TGTGCCAGCAGCCCGGAGGACTTCAATTCACCCCTCCACTTT.

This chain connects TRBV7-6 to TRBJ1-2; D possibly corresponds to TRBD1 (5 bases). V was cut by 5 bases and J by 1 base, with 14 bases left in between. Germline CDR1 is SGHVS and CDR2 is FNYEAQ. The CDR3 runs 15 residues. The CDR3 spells CASSPYGADNYGYTF. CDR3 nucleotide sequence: TGTGCCAGCAGCCCCTACGGGGCGGATAACTATGGCTACACCTTC.

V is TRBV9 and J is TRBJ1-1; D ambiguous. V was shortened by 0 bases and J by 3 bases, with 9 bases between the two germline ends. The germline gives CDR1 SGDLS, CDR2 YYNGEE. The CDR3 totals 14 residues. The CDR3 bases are TGTGCCAGCAGCGTAGATCGGGGTCACACTGAAGCTTTCTTT. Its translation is CASSVDRGHTEAFF.

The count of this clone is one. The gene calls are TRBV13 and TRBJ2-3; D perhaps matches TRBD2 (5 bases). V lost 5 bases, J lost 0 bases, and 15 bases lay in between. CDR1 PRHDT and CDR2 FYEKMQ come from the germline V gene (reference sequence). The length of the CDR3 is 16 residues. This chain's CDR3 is CASSGVDFTSTDTQYF. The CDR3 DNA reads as TGTGCCAGCAGCGGGGTGGACTTCACTAGCACAGATACGCAGTATTTT.

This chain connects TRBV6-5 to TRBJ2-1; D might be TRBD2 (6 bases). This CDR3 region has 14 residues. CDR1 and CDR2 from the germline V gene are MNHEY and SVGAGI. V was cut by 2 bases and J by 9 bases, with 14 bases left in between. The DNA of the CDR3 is TGTGCCAGCAGTTACAGAGTGGGAGGAGGTGAGCAGTTCTTC. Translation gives CASSYRVGGGEQFF.

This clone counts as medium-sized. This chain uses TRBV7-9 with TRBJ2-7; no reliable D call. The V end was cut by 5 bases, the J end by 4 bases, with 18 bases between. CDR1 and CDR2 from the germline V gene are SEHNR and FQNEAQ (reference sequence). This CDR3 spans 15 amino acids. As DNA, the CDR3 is TGTGCCAGCAGCCCAGAGGATAGCCCCCTTTACGAGCAGTACTTC. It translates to CASSPEDSPLYEQYF.

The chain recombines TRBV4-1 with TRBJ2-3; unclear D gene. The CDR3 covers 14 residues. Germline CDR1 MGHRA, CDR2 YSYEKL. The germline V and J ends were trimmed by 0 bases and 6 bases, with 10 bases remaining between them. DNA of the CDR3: TGCGCCAGCAGCCAAGAACGGCTAGACGATACGCAGTATTTT. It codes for CASSQERLDDTQYF.